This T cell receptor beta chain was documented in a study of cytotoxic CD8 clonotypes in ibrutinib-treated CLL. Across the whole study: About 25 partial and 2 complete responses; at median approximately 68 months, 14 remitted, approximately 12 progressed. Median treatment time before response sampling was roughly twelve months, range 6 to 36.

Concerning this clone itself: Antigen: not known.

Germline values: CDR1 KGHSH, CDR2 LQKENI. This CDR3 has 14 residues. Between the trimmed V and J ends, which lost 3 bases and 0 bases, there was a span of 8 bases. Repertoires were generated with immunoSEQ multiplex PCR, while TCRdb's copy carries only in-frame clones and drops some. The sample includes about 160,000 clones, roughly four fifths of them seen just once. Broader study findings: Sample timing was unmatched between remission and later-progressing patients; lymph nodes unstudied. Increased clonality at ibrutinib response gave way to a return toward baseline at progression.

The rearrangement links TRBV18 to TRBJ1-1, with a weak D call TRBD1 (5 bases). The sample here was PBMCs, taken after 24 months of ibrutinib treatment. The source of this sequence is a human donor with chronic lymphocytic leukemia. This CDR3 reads CASSPSRVNTEAFF. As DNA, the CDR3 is TGTGCCAGCTCACCTAGCAGGGTGAACACTGAAGCTTTCTTT.